The 4 T cell receptor beta chains presented below share a single source sample, sequenced in a study of spatial heterogeneity in lung cancer. TCRdb reanalysed the 5' RACE reads using MiXCR and keeps one entry per CDR3 protein. Of some 16,000 distinct CDR3 sequences listed, about 3.9% were seen once; the top ten hold approximately 9.9%. The sample's time point: sample taken at primary tumor resection. The starting material was normal lung tissue next to the tumor, obtained at surgery. The receptors stem from a male donor with early-stage non-small cell lung cancer.

This clonotype has a count of ten or more. Within a library made for alpha chains, this beta chain is off target, and its count is uninformative. V is TRBV9 and J is TRBJ2-5; 10 bases fit TRBD2. J lost 5 bases, V lost 3 bases, and 4 bases had no gene match. There are 14 residues in the CDR3. The V gene's germline CDR1 is SGDLS and CDR2 YYNGEE. CDR3 bases: TGTGCCAGCAGCGGTAGCGGGAGGATGGAGACCCAGTACTTC. Protein product: CASSGSGRMETQYF.

This clonotype was observed many times. In a library made to pick up alpha chains, this beta chain is a stray read with a size that means little. This chain uses TRBV7-9 with TRBJ2-1, with 10 bases identical to TRBD2. This CDR3 region has 15 residues. Germline CDR1 reads SEHNR; CDR2 reads FQNEAQ (reference sequence). V lost 4 bases to trimming and J lost 8 bases; unmatched junction nucleotides: 8. The CDR3 loop is CASSSSGRSVDEQFF. The CDR3 nucleotides are TGTGCCAGCAGCTCTAGCGGGAGATCGGTCGATGAGCAGTTCTTC.

This clonotype was recorded many times. At one of its ends the junction is not consistent with the germline gene, which may arise from a read error. The size of this beta chain means little, since it is a stray read in a library made for alpha chains. This chain connects TRBV5-8 to TRBJ1-5; D uncertain. The CDR3 has 13 amino acids. In germline, CDR1 is SGHTS, CDR2 YDEGEE. CDR3 DNA: TGTGCCAGCAGGTTGGACCCCCATCAGCCCCAGCATTTT. Protein product: CASRLDPHQPQHF. The whole variable domain, filled in from reference TRBV5-8 and TRBJ1-5, reads EAGVTQSPTHLIKTRGQQATLRCSPISGHTSVYWYQQALGLGLQFLLWYDEGEERNRGNFPPRFSGRQFPNYSSELNVNALELEDSALYLCASRLDPHQPQHFGDGTRLSIL.

This clonotype was found many times. A library made for alpha chains picked up this beta chain off target, so its size means little. The chain uses TRBV20-1 and TRBJ1-2; no definite D call. V gave up 4 bases and J gave up 2 bases, with 5 bases separating them. From germline, CDR1 is DFQATT and CDR2 SNEGSKA (reference sequence). CDR3 size: 11 residues. The DNA for the CDR3 is TGCAGTGCTACAGAGAACTATGGCTACACCTTC. As protein: CSATENYGYTF.